This T cell receptor beta chain came from a study of T cells of healthy individuals. Using its own MiXCR run on the 5' RACE reads, TCRdb lists one record per CDR3 protein. The data show about 96,000 distinct CDR3 sequences, approximately 15% seen once. The CDR3 is 16 residues long. Between the trimmed V and J ends, which lost 5 bases and 5 bases, there was a span of 19 bases. Germline CDR1 reads MDHEN; CDR2 reads SYDVKM. This clonotype originated in a human donor in good health. The chain links TRBV28 to TRBJ2-1; TRBD2 might be the D (6 bases). The CDR3 loop reads CASSPTGLSSDNEQFF. The CDR3 region has the DNA TGTGCCAGCAGTCCCACGGGACTGTCAAGCGACAATGAGCAGTTCTTC. Supplemented by reference TRBV28 and TRBJ2-1, the full variable domain reads DVKVTQSSRYLVKRTGEKVFLECVQDMDHENMFWYRQDPGLGLRLIYFSYDVKMKEKGDIPEGYSVSREKKERFSLILESASTNQTSMYLCASSPTGLSSDNEQFFGPGTRLTVL.